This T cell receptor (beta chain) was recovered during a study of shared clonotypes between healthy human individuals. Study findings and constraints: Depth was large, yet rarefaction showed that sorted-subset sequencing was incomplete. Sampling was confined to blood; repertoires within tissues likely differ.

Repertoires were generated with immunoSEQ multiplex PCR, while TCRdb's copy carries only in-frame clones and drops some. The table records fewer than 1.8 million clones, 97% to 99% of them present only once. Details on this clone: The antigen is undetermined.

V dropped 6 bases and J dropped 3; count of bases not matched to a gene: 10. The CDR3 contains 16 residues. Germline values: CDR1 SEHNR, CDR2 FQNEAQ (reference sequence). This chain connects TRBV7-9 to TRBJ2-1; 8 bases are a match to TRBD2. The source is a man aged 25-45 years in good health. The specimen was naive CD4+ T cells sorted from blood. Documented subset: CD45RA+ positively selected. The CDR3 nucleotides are TGTGCCAGCAGTCGAGCCCGCGGGAGGAACTACAATGAGCAGTTCTTC. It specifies CASSRARGRNYNEQFF.